The 16 T cell receptor beta chains given below trace back to one sample, sequenced in a study of cytomegalovirus exposure and HLA in healthy donors (dated by TCRdb to between 2016 and 2019). Library method: the immunoSEQ multiplex PCR assay. The immuneACCESS repertoire file appears here via TCRdb, limited to in-frame rearrangements. These files lack a portion of the clones; in checked studies, under half of the deficit traces to unresolved V genes, and the cause of the others is not known. The sample yields a few hundred thousand clones; about nine tenths were counted once. The top ten clones comprise 0.85% to 1.2% of the sample. The sequenced material came from PBMCs. These receptors all stem from a young woman in good health and CMV-seronegative.

This clone has a single count. The chain couples TRBV5-1 to TRBJ2-1; TRBD1 might be the D (7 bases). Germline-derived CDR1 and CDR2 are SGHRS and YFSETQ. V was trimmed by 4 bases and J by 0 bases, leaving 14 bases between them. The length of the CDR3 is 16 residues. The CDR3 DNA follows: TGCGCCAGCAGCCTCCGACAGGGAGGCTCCTACAATGAGCAGTTCTTC. Translating gives CASSLRQGGSYNEQFF.

In this sample, this clone turned up a few times. The chain carries TRBV7-3 and TRBJ2-7, with D tentatively TRBD1 (5 bases). Deletions cut 4 bases from V and 1 base from J, with 8 bases between. Germline V gene lookup returns CDR1 SGHTA and CDR2 FQGTGA. The CDR3 totals 13 residues. The CDR3 DNA reads TGTGCCAGCAGCTCGACAGTTTCCTACGAGCAGTACTTC. This encodes CASSSTVSYEQYF.

The chain employs TRBV9 and TRBJ1-3; D is possibly TRBD1 (6 bases). V shed 5 bases and J shed 3 bases, with 24 bases lying between them. The CDR3 sequence is 18 residues long. CDR1 and CDR2 from the germline V gene are SGDLS and YYNGEE. The CDR3 coding sequence is TGTGCCAGCAGTAGCTACCCGGGACACCTGTCAAATGGAAACACCATATATTTT. Its translation is CASSSYPGHLSNGNTIYF.

V and J are TRBV10-3 and TRBJ1-1, with D perhaps matching TRBD1 (5 bases). V lost 4 bases and J lost 1, with 10 bases in between. The CDR3 has 14 amino acids. Germline V lookup: CDR1 ENHRY, CDR2 SYGVKD. The CDR3 nucleotides read TGTGCCATCAGTGCTACCGGGGGGAACACTGAAGCTTTCTTT. This gives the protein CAISATGGNTEAFF.

This chain joins TRBV5-1 and TRBJ1-1; TRBD1 aligns across 11 bases. The CDR3 covers 13 residues. V shed 7 bases and J 4 bases; nucleotides not matched to a gene: 3. Germline V lookup: CDR1 SGHRS, CDR2 YFSETQ. The CDR3: CASEGQGATEAFF. The CDR3 DNA reads as TGCGCCAGCGAAGGACAGGGGGCCACTGAAGCTTTCTTT.

The chain has TRBV4-2 and TRBJ2-5; maybe TRBD2 (5 bases). Trimming shortened V by 5 bases and J by 6 bases, and 25 bases separated the two germline ends. This CDR3 is built from 17 residues. From germline, CDR1 is LGHNA and CDR2 YNFKEQ. The CDR3 DNA reads as TGTGCCAGCAGCAATCTATGGGAAAGGGAGTCCGGGAAGACCCAGTACTTC. Its protein is CASSNLWERESGKTQYF.

The chain employs TRBV13 and TRBJ2-7; 7 nucleotides agree with TRBD2. This CDR3 spans 16 amino acids. V was clipped by 5 bases and J by 7 bases; unmatched bases: 17. Germline values: CDR1 PRHDT, CDR2 FYEKMQ (reference sequence). CDR3 bases: TGTGCCAGCAGCCTCACTCGGGACTATCCCTCTCGGGAGCAGTACTTC. It is translated as CASSLTRDYPSREQYF.

Remarks on this clone: Other DNA sequences within the sample encode an identical CDR3. The rearrangement joins TRBV7-3 to TRBJ2-1; D may be TRBD2 (6 bases). The V end lost 5 bases, the J end lost 9 bases, and 14 bases lay between the germline ends. The CDR3 length is 13 residues. The V gene's germline CDR1 is SGHTA and CDR2 FQGTGA. The CDR3 region is CASSPDLGGEQFF. The CDR3 nucleotides read TGTGCCAGCAGCCCCGACTTGGGGGGTGAGCAGTTCTTC.

V gene TRBV7-9 combines with J gene TRBJ2-1, with 7 bases aligning to TRBD2. Germline CDR1 SEHNR, CDR2 FQNEAQ (reference sequence). The CDR3 sequence is 14 residues long. V dropped 5 bases and J dropped 8; count of bases not matched to a gene: 9. The CDR3 coding sequence is TGTGCCAGCAGCCCTACCACGGGAGGCTATGAGCAGTTCTTC. Encoded protein: CASSPTTGGYEQFF.

This rearrangement joins TRBV14 to TRBJ2-7; TRBD1 might be the D (6 bases). Between the trimmed V and J ends, which lost 6 bases and 9 bases, there was a span of 18 bases. This CDR3 is built from 13 residues. Per the germline V gene, CDR1 is SGHDN and CDR2 is FVKESK. In DNA, the CDR3 is TGTGCCAGCAGTCCCGGGACAAATACAGGGCAGTACTTC. This encodes CASSPGTNTGQYF.

The genes are TRBV6-5 and TRBJ2-3; perhaps TRBD2 as D (6 bases). The germline gives CDR1 MNHEY, CDR2 SVGAGI. V shed 5 bases and J shed 5 bases, with 14 bases lying between them. CDR3 length: 14 residues. The CDR3 loop is CASSLGSHGDTQYF. In nucleotides, the CDR3 is TGTGCCAGCAGTCTCGGGAGTCACGGAGATACGCAGTATTTT.

The chain is built from TRBV6-1 and TRBJ1-5; D remains ambiguous. Germline values: CDR1 MNHNS, CDR2 SASEGT. V was pared by 4 bases and J by 0 bases, with 7 bases between. The CDR3 is 14 residues long. The CDR3, as DNA: TGTGCCAGCAGTGGGGCGAATAGCAATCAGCCCCAGCATTTT. Translation gives CASSGANSNQPQHF.

This clone was seen once. The DNA of the CDR3 is TGTGCCAGCAGCCCTGGGACTAGCGGGAGATCTGAGCAGTTCTTC. Translated, it gives CASSPGTSGRSEQFF. This chain joins TRBV7-9 and TRBJ2-1; the match to TRBD2 covers 14 bases. V shed 5 bases, J shed 9 bases, and the junction held 6 bases outside the gene matches. The V gene's germline CDR1 is SEHNR and CDR2 FQNEAQ (reference sequence). The CDR3 is 15 residues long.

CDR3 amino acids: CASSLWGTGSTTDTQYF. DNA for the CDR3: TGTGCCAGCAGTTTATGGGGGACAGGGTCCACGACAGATACGCAGTATTTT. The rearrangement joins TRBV27 to TRBJ2-3; TRBD1 aligns across 9 bases. The CDR3 has 17 amino acids. Per germline, CDR1 MNHEY and CDR2 SMNVEV (reference sequence). Losses at the gene ends were 1 base for V and 3 bases for J; bases not matched to a gene: 8.

The rearrangement joins TRBV6-1 to TRBJ1-1; D gene unclear. CDR1 is MNHNS and CDR2 is SASEGT in the germline V gene. The length of the CDR3 is 14 residues. Trimming cost V 6 bases and J 1 base, with 12 bases left between them. CDR3 protein: CASRMSGENTEAFF. The CDR3 DNA sequence: TGTGCCAGCAGGATGTCTGGAGAGAACACTGAAGCTTTCTTT.

The chain combines TRBV28 with TRBJ1-1, with 8 bases aligning to TRBD1. The CDR3 is 16 residues long. J lost 10 bases, V lost 2 bases, and 15 bases had no gene match. The germline V gene has CDR1 MDHEN and CDR2 SYDVKM. DNA for the CDR3: TGTGCCAGCAGTTTAAACGGACAGGGAATACTCTCGGGAGCTTTCTTT. Translation gives CASSLNGQGILSGAFF. The variable domain in full, with the rest retrieved from reference TRBV28 and TRBJ1-1, is DVKVTQSSRYLVKRTGEKVFLECVQDMDHENMFWYRQDPGLGLRLIYFSYDVKMKEKGDIPEGYSVSREKKERFSLILESASTNQTSMYLCASSLNGQGILSGAFFGQGTRLTVV.